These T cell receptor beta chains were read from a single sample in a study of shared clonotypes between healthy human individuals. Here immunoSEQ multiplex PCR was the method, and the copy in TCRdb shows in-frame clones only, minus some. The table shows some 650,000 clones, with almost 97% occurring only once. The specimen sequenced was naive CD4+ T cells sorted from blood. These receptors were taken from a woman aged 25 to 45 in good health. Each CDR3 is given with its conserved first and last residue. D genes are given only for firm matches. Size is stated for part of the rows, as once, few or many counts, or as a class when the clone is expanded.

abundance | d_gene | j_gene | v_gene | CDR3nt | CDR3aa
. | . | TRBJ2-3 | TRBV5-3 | TGTGCCACGCCCAAAAGCACAGATACGCAGTATTTT | CATPKSTDTQYF
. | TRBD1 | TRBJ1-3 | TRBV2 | TGTGCCAGCAGAGCCTTCGGGACAGACTCTGGAAACACCATATATTTT | CASRAFGTDSGNTIYF
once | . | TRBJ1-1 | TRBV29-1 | TGCAGCGTAATACAGGCCCTGAACACTGAAGCTTTCTTT | CSVIQALNTEAFF
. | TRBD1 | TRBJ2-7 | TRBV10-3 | TGTGCCATCAGTGGGGACAGCGTCAGCTACGAGCAGTACTTC | CAISGDSVSYEQYF
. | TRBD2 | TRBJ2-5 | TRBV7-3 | TGTGCCAGCAGCTCCGGACTAGCGGGAGTGGAGACCCAGTACTTC | CASSSGLAGVETQYF
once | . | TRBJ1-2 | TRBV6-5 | TGTGCCAGCAGTTACGGAATTGAGGGAAAGGGCTACACCTTC | CASSYGIEGKGYTF
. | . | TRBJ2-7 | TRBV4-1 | TGCGCCAGCAGCCAACCGGGACGCGGCTACGAGCAGTACTTC | CASSQPGRGYEQYF
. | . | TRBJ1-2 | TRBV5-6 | TGTGCCAGCAGCTTGTCGCGGGGCTACACCTTC | CASSLSRGYTF
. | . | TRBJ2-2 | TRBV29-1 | TGCAGCGTTGAACATCCACTTAACACCGGGGAGCTGTTTTTT | CSVEHPLNTGELFF
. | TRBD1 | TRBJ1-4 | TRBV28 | TGTGCCAGCAGTCCGCCGGACAGGCATAATGAAAAACTGTTTTTT | CASSPPDRHNEKLFF
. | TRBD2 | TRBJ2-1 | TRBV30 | TGTGCCTGGAGTGTTGGGACTAGCGGGACCTTAATTGAAGGTGAGCAGTTCTTC | CAWSVGTSGTLIEGEQFF
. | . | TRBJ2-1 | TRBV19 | TGTGCCACCCGAGAGGACCCCGCTGGGAATGAGCAGTTCTTC | CATREDPAGNEQFF
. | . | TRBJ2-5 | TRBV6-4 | TGTGCCAGCAGTGGACAGCTTGGGGAGACCCAGTACTTC | CASSGQLGETQYF
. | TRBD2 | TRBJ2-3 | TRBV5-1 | TGCGCCAGCACCCGGGGGGCTAGCGGGAGGGCAGATACGCAGTATTTT | CASTRGASGRADTQYF
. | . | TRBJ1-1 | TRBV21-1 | TGTGCCAGCAGCCCCATTCCGGGGGCCAACACTGAAGCTTTCTTT | CASSPIPGANTEAFF
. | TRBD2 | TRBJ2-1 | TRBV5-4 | TGTGCCAGCAGCTTGAGCCTAGCGGGGTACAATGAGCAGTTCTTC | CASSLSLAGYNEQFF
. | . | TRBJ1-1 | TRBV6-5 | TGTGCCAGCAATGCCCCGGGACACTGGAGTACTTTCTTT | CASNAPGHWSTFF
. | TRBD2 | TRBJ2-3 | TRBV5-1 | TGCGCCAGCAACCCGACGGTACTAGCGGGAATGAGAGCAGATACGCAGTATTTT | CASNPTVLAGMRADTQYF
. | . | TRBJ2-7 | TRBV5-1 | TGCGCCAGCAGGCCTGACAGCCGGACCTACGAGCAGTACTTC | CASRPDSRTYEQYF
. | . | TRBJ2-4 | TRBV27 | TGTGCCAGCAGTACCTCTGGGAGTGGACTAAATCAGTACTTC | CASSTSGSGLNQYF
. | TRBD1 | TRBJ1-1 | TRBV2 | TGTGCCAGCAGAGGGACAGCGAACACTGAAGCTTTCTTT | CASRGTANTEAFF
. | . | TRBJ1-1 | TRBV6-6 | TGTGCCAGCAGGGGGCGATCAGCGAACACTGAAGCTTTCTTT | CASRGRSANTEAFF